This T cell receptor beta chain was observed in a study of CD8 T cells in ankylosing spondylitis. The CDR3 contains 15 residues. V trimming: 7 bases; J trimming: 2 bases; junction bases outside the gene matches: 11. Germline V gives CDR1 MDHEN, CDR2 SYDVKM. TCRdb independently ran MiXCR on the 5' RACE reads; one entry per CDR3 protein. The table records about 800,000 distinct CDR3 sequences, approximately 12% of them present only once. Turning to this clonotype: Its matching antigen is unknown.

Points from the study as a whole: Typical of ankylosing spondylitis blood, it appeared, was a TCR beta motif of under 10 highly homologous variants. A CD8+ phenotype characterized the disease-linked clones, which were relatively rare in peripheral blood.

The chain employs TRBV28 and TRBJ2-7; TRBD1 matches at 7 bases. Sequenced: blood, either unsorted or a sorted T cell fraction (not recorded which). The receptor's source is a male donor with ankylosing spondylitis. CDR3 amino acids: CASTISSGQTYEQYF. DNA of the CDR3: TGTGCCAGCACCATCTCTTCGGGACAGACCTACGAGCAGTACTTC.